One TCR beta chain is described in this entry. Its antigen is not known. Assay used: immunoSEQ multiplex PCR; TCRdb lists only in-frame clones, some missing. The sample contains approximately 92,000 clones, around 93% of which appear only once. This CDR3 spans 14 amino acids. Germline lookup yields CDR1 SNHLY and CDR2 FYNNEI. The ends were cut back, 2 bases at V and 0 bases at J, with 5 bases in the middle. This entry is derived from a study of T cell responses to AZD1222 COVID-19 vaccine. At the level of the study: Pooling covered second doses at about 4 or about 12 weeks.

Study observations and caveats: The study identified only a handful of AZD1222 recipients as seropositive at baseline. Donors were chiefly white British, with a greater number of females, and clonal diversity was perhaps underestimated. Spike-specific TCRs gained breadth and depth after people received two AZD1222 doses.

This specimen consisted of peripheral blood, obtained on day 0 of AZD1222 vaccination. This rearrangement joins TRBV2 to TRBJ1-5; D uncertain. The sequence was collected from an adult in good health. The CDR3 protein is CASSESGSNQPQHF. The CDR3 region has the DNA TGTGCCAGCAGTGAATCGGGTAGCAATCAGCCCCAGCATTTT.